What follows are 27 T cell receptor beta chains derived from one specimen sequenced in a study of response to subunit inactivated influenza vaccine. TCRdb recomputed calls from the RT-PCR reads with MiXCR, one row per CDR3 protein. Of under 850,000 distinct CDR3 sequences listed, approximately 18% are singletons. The sample here was PBMCs from blood, taken 4 to 6 days after vaccination. Receptor source: a man in his forties or fifties who received an inactivated influenza vaccine.

This clonotype came up many times. This chain connects TRBV12-3 or TRBV12-4 to TRBJ2-7, with 9 bases aligning to TRBD1. CDR3 length: 15 residues. Germline trimming cut 5 bases from V and 4 bases from J; bases unmatched to any gene: 9. CDR3 in amino acids: CASSPGTGLFYEQYF. In DNA form, the CDR3 reads TGTGCCAGCAGTCCCGGGACAGGGCTGTTTTACGAGCAGTACTTC.

There are a few counts of this clonotype. The chain employs TRBV7-2 and TRBJ2-7, with D tentatively TRBD1 (6 bases). CDR3 length: 13 amino acids. The V end lost 5 bases, the J end lost 0 bases, and 8 bases lay between the germline ends. Germline CDR1 is SGHTA and CDR2 is FQGNSA. The CDR3, as DNA: TGTGCCAGCAGCAGGGACACCTCCTACGAGCAGTACTTC. This codes for CASSRDTSYEQYF.

The chain uses TRBV7-2 and TRBJ2-7; tentatively, D is TRBD2 (5 bases). V lost 1 base to trimming and J lost 5 bases, with 15 bases between them. The length of the CDR3 is 15 residues. Germline V CDR1 and CDR2: SGHTA, FQGNSA. Here the CDR3 reads CASSLVTGITNEQYF. The DNA for the CDR3 is TGTGCCAGCAGCTTAGTAACGGGAATTACGAACGAGCAGTACTTC.

This chain joins TRBV4-3 and TRBJ2-3, with 13 nucleotides matching TRBD2. The CDR3 sequence is 16 residues long. CDR1 LGHNA and CDR2 YSLEER come from the germline V gene. The V and J ends lost 3 bases and 3 bases, in that order; junction bases with no gene match: 3. The CDR3 is CASSQAGLAGTDTQYF. In nucleotides, the CDR3 is TGCGCCAGCAGCCAGGCGGGACTAGCGGGAACAGATACGCAGTATTTT.

This chain connects TRBV9 to TRBJ1-2; 8 bases are a match to TRBD1. Germline V gene sequence: CDR1 SGDLS, CDR2 YYNGEE. V lost 3 bases, J lost 4 bases, and 14 bases stayed unmatched. CDR3 length: 17 residues. The CDR3 DNA follows: TGTGCCAGCAGCGGGATGGACAGGGCTATAACGGTCTATGGCTACACCTTC. Amino acid sequence: CASSGMDRAITVYGYTF.

J is TRBJ2-7 and V is TRBV5-1; possibly TRBD2 for D (7 bases). Germline V gene sequence: CDR1 SGHRS, CDR2 YFSETQ. The germline V and J ends were trimmed by 2 bases and 2 bases, with 20 bases remaining between them. The CDR3 spans 17 residues. CDR3 amino acids: CASSFGTPIGGAYEQYF. The CDR3 DNA is TGCGCCAGCAGCTTTGGGACACCCATTGGGGGGGCCTACGAGCAGTACTTC.

This clonotype was observed at least ten times. The genes are TRBV12-3 or TRBV12-4 and TRBJ1-5; TRBD1 might be the D (6 bases). The ends were cut back, 5 bases at V and 0 bases at J, with 8 bases in the middle. CDR3 length: 14 residues. The CDR3 loop is CASSRTVSNQPQHF. CDR3 sequence (DNA): TGTGCCAGCAGTCGGACAGTTAGCAATCAGCCCCAGCATTTT.

This clonotype was picked up a small number of times. V is TRBV6-1 and J is TRBJ2-1; 7 bases are shared with TRBD1. This CDR3 has 16 amino acids. The V and J ends lost 10 bases and 5 bases, in that order; junction bases with no gene match: 17. Germline V lookup: CDR1 MNHNS, CDR2 SASEGT. This CDR3 is CAISPARGQKHNEQFF. The CDR3 DNA follows: TGTGCCATCTCCCCCGCCCGGGGACAGAAACACAATGAGCAGTTCTTC.

The chain recombines TRBV5-6 with TRBJ2-2; D gene uncertain. CDR3 length: 15 amino acids. Trimming left V 3 bases short and J 1 base short, with 10 bases between. CDR1 and CDR2 (germline): SGHDT, YYEEEE. The DNA of the CDR3 is TGTGCCAGCAGCTACCCGACTGAGAACACCGGGGAGCTGTTTTTT. Protein product: CASSYPTENTGELFF.

V gene TRBV5-8 combines with J gene TRBJ2-1; perhaps TRBD1 as D (5 bases). The CDR3 consists of 12 residues. The V and J ends lost 2 bases and 11 bases respectively, with 11 bases between them. Germline CDR1 and CDR2: SGHTS and YDEGEE. The CDR3: CASSLQVIKQFF. The CDR3 nucleotides read TGTGCCAGCAGCTTACAGGTCATCAAGCAGTTCTTC.

This clonotype turned up a few times. The chain uses TRBV5-6 and TRBJ2-2; 9 bases are a match to TRBD2. Per the germline V gene, CDR1 is SGHDT and CDR2 is YYEEEE. With 0 bases clipped from V and 2 bases from J, the junction kept 14 bases outside the gene matches. The CDR3 runs 20 residues. The CDR3, as DNA: TGTGCCAGCAGCTTGGTCATGACTAGCGGTCCCACCCCCAACACCGGGGAGCTGTTTTTT. This translates into CASSLVMTSGPTPNTGELFF.

This clonotype turned up a few times. V gene TRBV5-1 combines with J gene TRBJ2-5, with D uncertain. The germline V and J ends were trimmed by 2 bases and 4 bases, with 9 bases remaining between them. The length of the CDR3 is 13 residues. Germline CDR1 is SGHRS and CDR2 is YFSETQ. CDR3 coding DNA: TGCGCCAGCAGCTTACTGGTTACAGAGACCCAGTACTTC. Encoded protein: CASSLLVTETQYF.

This clonotype was seen many times. The gene calls are TRBV7-2 and TRBJ2-7; D might be TRBD1 or TRBD2, each matching 6 bases. V shed 2 bases and J shed 6 bases, with 11 bases lying between them. CDR1 and CDR2 (germline): SGHTA, FQGNSA. This CDR3 has 13 amino acids. CDR3 protein: CASSLPGAREQYF. The CDR3 DNA reads TGTGCCAGCAGCTTACCGGGGGCTCGCGAGCAGTACTTC.

The chain employs TRBV6-2 or TRBV6-3 and TRBJ2-7; TRBD2 matches 10 bases. Germline V lookup: CDR1 MNHEY, CDR2 SVGEGT. V was clipped by 0 bases and J by 0 bases; unmatched bases: 5. This CDR3 contains 17 residues. The CDR3 loop is CASSYSWPSGSSYEQYF. Written as DNA, the CDR3 is TGTGCCAGCAGTTACTCGTGGCCTAGCGGGAGCTCCTACGAGCAGTACTTC.

This clonotype was counted only a few times. The J gene is TRBJ2-3, the V gene TRBV7-3; 8 bases agree with TRBD2. CDR1 is SGHTA and CDR2 is FQGTGA in the germline V gene. The CDR3 extends over 15 amino acids. V trimming: 4 bases; J trimming: 4 bases; junction bases outside the gene matches: 7. The CDR3 sequence is CASSSSGSAPDTQYF. CDR3 DNA: TGTGCCAGCAGCTCCAGCGGGAGTGCCCCAGATACGCAGTATTTT.

The chain has TRBV12-3 or TRBV12-4 and TRBJ2-5, with 7 bases lining up with TRBD2. The CDR3 sequence is 14 residues long. V dropped 3 bases and J dropped 5; count of bases not matched to a gene: 6. In nucleotides, the CDR3 is TGTGCCAGCAGTTTTAGAGCGGGGCCTGAGACCCAGTACTTC. As protein: CASSFRAGPETQYF.

The gene calls are TRBV6-8 and TRBJ2-1; D possibly corresponds to TRBD2 (5 bases). CDR1 is MNHGY and CDR2 is SAAAGT in the germline V gene. V was cut by 7 bases and J by 10 bases, with 11 bases left in between. The CDR3 is made up of 11 amino acids. CDR3 DNA: TGTGCCAGCAATCAGGAGGAGGAGCAGTTCTTC. Protein sequence: CASNQEEEQFF.

The chain uses TRBV5-1 and TRBJ2-1, with TRBD1 identical over 10 bases. The germline CDR1 and CDR2 sequences are SGHRS and YFSETQ. This CDR3 is 15 amino acids long. Trimming at V came to 3 bases and at J to 2 bases, leaving 2 bases not matched to a gene. CDR3 sequence: CASSYDRGPYNEQFF. The CDR3 DNA reads TGCGCCAGCAGCTACGACAGGGGGCCCTACAATGAGCAGTTCTTC.

Here the CDR3 DNA reads TGCGCCAGCAGCCCTAACTTACAGGGGACTAATGAAAAACTGTTTTTT. Its translation: CASSPNLQGTNEKLFF. The J gene is TRBJ1-4, the V gene TRBV5-1, with 7 bases matching TRBD1. With V trimmed by 4 bases and J by 2 bases, 8 bases remained unmatched. Germline V lookup: CDR1 SGHRS, CDR2 YFSETQ. The CDR3 is made up of 16 amino acids. The full variable domain, rest sourced from reference TRBV5-1 and TRBJ1-4, is KAGVTQTPRYLIKTRGQQVTLSCSPISGHRSVSWYQQTPGQGLQFLFEYFSETQRNKGNFPGRFSGRQFSNSRSEMNVSTLELGDSALYLCASSPNLQGTNEKLFFGSGTQLSVL.

This clonotype has more than one count but fewer than ten. The V call is TRBV4-2, the J call TRBJ2-1; no definite D call. Trimming removed 2 bases at V and 5 bases at J, with 10 bases between. The CDR3 is made up of 14 amino acids. Germline V gene sequence: CDR1 LGHNA, CDR2 YNFKEQ. The CDR3 nucleotides read TGTGCCAGCAGCCAAAATCGACAAGACAATGAGCAGTTCTTC. This encodes CASSQNRQDNEQFF.

In its sample, this clonotype was seen many times. The chain joins TRBV3-1 to TRBJ1-5; no definite D call. The CDR3 has 14 residues. Germline CDR1 reads LGHDT; CDR2 reads YNNKEL (reference sequence). Trimming removed 3 bases at V and 0 bases at J, with 6 bases between. CDR3: CASSQLYSNQPQHF. The CDR3 DNA reads as TGTGCCAGCAGCCAGCTTTATAGCAATCAGCCCCAGCATTTT.

This clonotype was detected a few times. The chain joins TRBV5-1 to TRBJ2-6, with no clear D. The V end lost 4 bases, the J end lost 1 base, and 12 bases lay between the germline ends. Germline CDR1 reads SGHRS; CDR2 reads YFSETQ. The CDR3 is 16 residues long. CDR3 protein: CASSPNLGSGANVLTF. The CDR3 coding sequence is TGCGCCAGCAGCCCCAATTTAGGATCTGGGGCCAACGTCCTGACTTTC.

V is TRBV9 and J is TRBJ2-6, with D perhaps assigned TRBD1 or TRBD2 (5 bases each). Trimming took 0 bases from V and 0 from J, leaving 16 bases between them. From germline, CDR1 is SGDLS and CDR2 YYNGEE. CDR3 length: 19 residues. The DNA of the CDR3 is TGTGCCAGCAGCGTAGCTCTCGGGACCGGTGGCTCTGGGGCCAACGTCCTGACTTTC. It encodes CASSVALGTGGSGANVLTF. The full variable domain, with the rest looked up from reference TRBV9 and TRBJ2-6, is DSGVTQTPKHLITATGQRVTLRCSPRSGDLSVYWYQQSLDQGLQFLIQYYNGEERAKGNILERFSAQQFPDLHSELNLSSLELGDSALYFCASSVALGTGGSGANVLTFGAGSRLTVL.

This clonotype was observed a few times. V gene TRBV28 combines with J gene TRBJ1-5; TRBD1 is a possible D gene (5 bases). The V gene lost 7 bases and the J gene lost 5 bases, with 15 bases spanning the gap. Germline lookup yields CDR1 MDHEN and CDR2 SYDVKM. CDR3 length: 14 amino acids. The CDR3 here is CASTWGTSDQPQHF. For the CDR3, the DNA is TGTGCCAGCACCTGGGGGACGTCTGATCAGCCCCAGCATTTT.

This clonotype was counted a few times. V usage is TRBV6-1 and J usage is TRBJ2-3, with 12 bases matching TRBD2. CDR3 size: 17 residues. Germline V lookup: CDR1 MNHNS, CDR2 SASEGT. V gave up 6 bases and J gave up 2 bases; unmatched junction bases: 9. The CDR3 coding sequence is TGTGCCAGCAGACCCGGACTAGCGGGGAGACCCACAGATACGCAGTATTTT. It translates to CASRPGLAGRPTDTQYF.

This clonotype was seen a handful of times. The chain uses TRBV10-3 and TRBJ2-5; D might be TRBD1 (6 bases). V was shortened by 4 bases and J by 9 bases, with 18 bases between the two germline ends. Germline V lookup: CDR1 ENHRY, CDR2 SYGVKD. CDR3 length equals 14 residues. The CDR3 loop reads CAISGASQGNPQYF. The CDR3 DNA reads as TGTGCCATCAGTGGAGCATCACAGGGTAACCCCCAGTACTTC.

The CDR3 DNA reads TGTGCCAGCAGCGATAGGACAGGGGACAGCACCAACACCGGGGAGCTGTTTTTT. Translated: CASSDRTGDSTNTGELFF. The V call is TRBV9, the J call TRBJ2-2, with TRBD1 identical over 9 bases. The V and J ends lost 3 bases and 2 bases, in that order; junction bases with no gene match: 11. The germline V gene encodes CDR1 SGDLS and CDR2 YYNGEE. This CDR3 region has 18 residues.